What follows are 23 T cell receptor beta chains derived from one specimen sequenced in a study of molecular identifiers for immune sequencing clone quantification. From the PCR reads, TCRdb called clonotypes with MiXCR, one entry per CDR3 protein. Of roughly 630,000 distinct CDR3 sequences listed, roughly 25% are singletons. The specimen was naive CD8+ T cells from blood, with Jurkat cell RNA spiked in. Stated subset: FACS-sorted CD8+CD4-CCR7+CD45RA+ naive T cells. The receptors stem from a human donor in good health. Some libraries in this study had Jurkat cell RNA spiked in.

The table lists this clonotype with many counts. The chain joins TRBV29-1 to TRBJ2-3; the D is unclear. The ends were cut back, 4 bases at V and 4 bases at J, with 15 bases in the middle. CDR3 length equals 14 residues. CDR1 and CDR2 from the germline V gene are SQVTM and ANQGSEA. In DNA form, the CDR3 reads TGCAGCGTTGTGGATCCTTGGGGTGCAGATACGCAGTATTTT. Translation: CSVVDPWGADTQYF.

DNA for the CDR3: TGTGCCAGCAGCTTAGCGGAGCCTAGCGGGTCCGACGAGCAGTACTTC. This translates into CASSLAEPSGSDEQYF. The J gene is TRBJ2-7, the V gene TRBV7-9, with TRBD2 identical over 8 bases. CDR1 is SEHNR, CDR2 FQNEAQ, per germline (reference sequence). The V and J ends lost 0 bases and 5 bases, in that order; junction bases with no gene match: 9. The CDR3 runs 16 residues. Complete variable domain (other parts from reference TRBV7-9 and TRBJ2-7): DTGVSQNPRHKITKRGQNVTFRCDPISEHNRLYWYRQTLGQGPEFLTYFQNEAQLEKSRLLSDRFSAERPKGSFSTLEIQRTEQGDSAMYLCASSLAEPSGSDEQYFGPGTRLTVT.

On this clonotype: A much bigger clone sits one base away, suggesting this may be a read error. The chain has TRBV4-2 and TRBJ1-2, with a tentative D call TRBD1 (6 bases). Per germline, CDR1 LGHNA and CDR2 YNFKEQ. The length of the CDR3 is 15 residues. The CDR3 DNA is TGTGCCGGCAGCCAAGAAGGAGTCTCGGGGGCTGGCTACACCTTC. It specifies CAGSQEGVSGAGYTF.

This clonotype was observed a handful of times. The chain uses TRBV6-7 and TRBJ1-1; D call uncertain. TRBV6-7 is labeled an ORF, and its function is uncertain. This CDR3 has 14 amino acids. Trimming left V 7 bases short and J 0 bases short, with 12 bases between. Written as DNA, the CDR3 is TGTGCCAGCAATGGGAAGAACCTGAACACTGAAGCTTTCTTT. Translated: CASNGKNLNTEAFF.

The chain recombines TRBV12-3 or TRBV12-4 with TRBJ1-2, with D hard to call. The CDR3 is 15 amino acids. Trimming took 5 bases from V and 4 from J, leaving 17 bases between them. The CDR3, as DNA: TGTGCCAGCAGTACCTCAGTTCTCGAGGTCTATGGCTACACCTTC. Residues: CASSTSVLEVYGYTF.

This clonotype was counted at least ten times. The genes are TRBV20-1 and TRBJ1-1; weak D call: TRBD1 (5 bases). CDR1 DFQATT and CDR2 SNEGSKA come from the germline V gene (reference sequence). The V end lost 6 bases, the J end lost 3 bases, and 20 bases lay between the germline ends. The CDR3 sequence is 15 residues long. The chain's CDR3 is CSAPTPRGLYTEAFF. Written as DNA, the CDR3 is TGCAGTGCCCCCACTCCGCGGGGCTTGTACACTGAAGCTTTCTTT.

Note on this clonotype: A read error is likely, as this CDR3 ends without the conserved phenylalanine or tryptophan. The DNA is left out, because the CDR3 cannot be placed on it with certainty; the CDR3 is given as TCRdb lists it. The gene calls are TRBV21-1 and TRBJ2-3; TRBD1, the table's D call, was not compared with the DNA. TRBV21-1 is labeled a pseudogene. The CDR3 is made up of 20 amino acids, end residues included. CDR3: CASSKYIIGTGHPLGDTRYS.

The CDR3 loop is CASSPRTSGSSETQYF. CDR3 DNA: TGTGCCAGCAGCCCACGGACTAGCGGGAGTAGCGAGACCCAGTACTTC. The rearrangement links TRBV7-6 to TRBJ2-5, with 13 nucleotides matching TRBD2. Germline loops: CDR1 SGHVS, CDR2 FNYEAQ. The CDR3 has 16 amino acids. V lost 5 bases to trimming and J lost 5 bases; unmatched junction nucleotides: 8.

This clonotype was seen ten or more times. The DNA of the CDR3 is TGTGCCAGCAGCCCAGAGGGAGATACGCAGTATTTT. It encodes CASSPEGDTQYF. J is TRBJ2-3 and V is TRBV9, with a weak D call TRBD2 (5 bases). This CDR3 contains 12 residues. The V gene lost 4 bases and the J gene lost 5 bases, with 8 bases spanning the gap. In germline, CDR1 is SGDLS, CDR2 YYNGEE.

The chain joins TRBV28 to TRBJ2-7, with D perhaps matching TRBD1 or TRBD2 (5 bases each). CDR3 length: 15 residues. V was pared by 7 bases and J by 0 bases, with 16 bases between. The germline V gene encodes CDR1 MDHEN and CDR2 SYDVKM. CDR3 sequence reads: CASNALLGTSYEQYF. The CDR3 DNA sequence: TGTGCCAGCAATGCCCTCCTTGGGACCTCCTACGAGCAGTACTTC.

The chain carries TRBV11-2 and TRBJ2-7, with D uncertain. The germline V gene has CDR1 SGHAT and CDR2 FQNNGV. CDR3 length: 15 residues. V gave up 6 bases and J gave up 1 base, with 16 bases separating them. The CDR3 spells CASSSFHGASYEQYF. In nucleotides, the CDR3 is TGTGCCAGCAGTTCATTCCACGGAGCATCCTACGAGCAGTACTTC.

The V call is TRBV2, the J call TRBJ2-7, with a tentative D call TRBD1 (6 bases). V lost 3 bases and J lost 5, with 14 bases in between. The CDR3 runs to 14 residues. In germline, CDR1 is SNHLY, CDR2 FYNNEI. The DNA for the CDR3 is TGTGCCAGCAGTGAGGAGGCAGGGGTCGACGAGCAGTACTTC. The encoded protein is CASSEEAGVDEQYF.

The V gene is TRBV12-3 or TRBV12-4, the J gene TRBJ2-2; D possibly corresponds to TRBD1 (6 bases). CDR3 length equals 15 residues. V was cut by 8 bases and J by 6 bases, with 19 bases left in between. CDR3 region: CASRKGHDSPGELFF. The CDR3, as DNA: TGTGCCAGCCGAAAGGGACATGACAGTCCCGGGGAGCTGTTTTTT.

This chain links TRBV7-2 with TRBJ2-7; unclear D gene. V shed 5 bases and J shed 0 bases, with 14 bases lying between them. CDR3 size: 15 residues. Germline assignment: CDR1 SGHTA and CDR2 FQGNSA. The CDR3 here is CASSPLTESSYEQYF. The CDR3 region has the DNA TGTGCCAGCAGCCCTCTCACAGAAAGCTCCTACGAGCAGTACTTC.

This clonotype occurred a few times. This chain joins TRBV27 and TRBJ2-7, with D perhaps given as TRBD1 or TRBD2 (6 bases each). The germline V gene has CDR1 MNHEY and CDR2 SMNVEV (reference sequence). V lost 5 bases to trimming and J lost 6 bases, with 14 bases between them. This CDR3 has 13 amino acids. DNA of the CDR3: TGTGCCAGCAGTCTTCGTGGAGGGGGCGAGCAGTACTTC. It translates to CASSLRGGGEQYF.

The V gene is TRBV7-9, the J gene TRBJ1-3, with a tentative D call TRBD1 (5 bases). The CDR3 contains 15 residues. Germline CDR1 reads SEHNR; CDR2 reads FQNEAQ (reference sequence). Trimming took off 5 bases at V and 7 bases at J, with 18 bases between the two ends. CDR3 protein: CASSHPRDEGNTIYF. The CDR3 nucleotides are TGTGCCAGCAGCCACCCCCGGGACGAGGGGAACACCATATATTTT. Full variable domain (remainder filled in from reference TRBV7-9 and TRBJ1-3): DTGVSQNPRHKITKRGQNVTFRCDPISEHNRLYWYRQTLGQGPEFLTYFQNEAQLEKSRLLSDRFSAERPKGSFSTLEIQRTEQGDSAMYLCASSHPRDEGNTIYFGEGSWLTVV.

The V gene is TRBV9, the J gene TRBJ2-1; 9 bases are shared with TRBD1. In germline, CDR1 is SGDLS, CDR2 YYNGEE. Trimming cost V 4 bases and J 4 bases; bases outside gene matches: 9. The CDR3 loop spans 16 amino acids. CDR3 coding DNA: TGTGCCAGCAGCCCAGAAGACAGGGGGTCGTACAATGAGCAGTTCTTC. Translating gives CASSPEDRGSYNEQFF.

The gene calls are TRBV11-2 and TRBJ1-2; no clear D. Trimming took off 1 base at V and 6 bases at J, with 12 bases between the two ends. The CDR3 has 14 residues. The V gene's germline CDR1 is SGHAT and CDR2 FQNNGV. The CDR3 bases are TGTGCCAGCAGCTTAGTGAGAAGGGAGGATGGCTACACCTTC. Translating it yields CASSLVRREDGYTF.

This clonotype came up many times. The CDR3 DNA is TGCGCCAGCAGCCAAAGACAGGGGCACTACGAGCAGTACTTC. It codes for CASSQRQGHYEQYF. V is TRBV4-1 and J is TRBJ2-7, with TRBD1 matching 8 bases. Looked up from germline, CDR1 is MGHRA and CDR2 is YSYEKL. CDR3 size: 14 residues. The V gene end was trimmed by 2 bases and the J gene end by 3 bases; junction bases not matched to a gene: 3.

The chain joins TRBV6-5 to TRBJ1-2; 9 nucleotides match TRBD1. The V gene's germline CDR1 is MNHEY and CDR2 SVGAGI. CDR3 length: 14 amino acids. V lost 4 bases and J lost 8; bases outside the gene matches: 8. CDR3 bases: TGTGCCAGCAGTTCCCAGGACAGGGGCGGAGGCTACACCTTC. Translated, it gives CASSSQDRGGGYTF.

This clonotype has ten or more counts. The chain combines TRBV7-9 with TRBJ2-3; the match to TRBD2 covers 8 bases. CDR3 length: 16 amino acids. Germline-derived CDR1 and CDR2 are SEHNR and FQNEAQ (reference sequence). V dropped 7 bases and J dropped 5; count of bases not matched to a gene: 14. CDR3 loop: CASNYLTGGPRDTQYF. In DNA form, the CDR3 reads TGTGCCAGCAACTACCTGACGGGAGGGCCAAGAGATACGCAGTATTTT. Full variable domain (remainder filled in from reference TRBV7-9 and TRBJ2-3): DTGVSQNPRHKITKRGQNVTFRCDPISEHNRLYWYRQTLGQGPEFLTYFQNEAQLEKSRLLSDRFSAERPKGSFSTLEIQRTEQGDSAMYLCASNYLTGGPRDTQYFGPGTRLTVL.

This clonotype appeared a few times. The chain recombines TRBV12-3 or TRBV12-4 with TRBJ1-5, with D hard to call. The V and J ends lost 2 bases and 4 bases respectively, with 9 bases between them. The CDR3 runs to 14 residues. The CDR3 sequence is CASSLLGENQPQHF. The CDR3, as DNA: TGTGCCAGCAGTTTACTCGGGGAGAATCAGCCCCAGCATTTT.

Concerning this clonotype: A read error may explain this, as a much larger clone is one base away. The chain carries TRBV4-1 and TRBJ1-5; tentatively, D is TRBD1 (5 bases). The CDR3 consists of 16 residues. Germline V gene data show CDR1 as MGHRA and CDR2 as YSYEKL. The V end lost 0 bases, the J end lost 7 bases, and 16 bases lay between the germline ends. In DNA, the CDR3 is TGCGCCAGCAGCCAAGATGTGCGGGGACTAGGGCAGCCCCAGCATTTT. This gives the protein CASSQDVRGLGQPQHF.